The 23 T cell receptor beta chains given below trace back to one sample, sequenced in a study of shared clonotypes between healthy human individuals. Assay: immunoSEQ multiplex PCR; the TCRdb copy retains only in-frame clones and omits some. The sample consists of some 1,900,000 clones, about 95% of them appearing once. CD45RO negativity and positive selection for CCR7 defined naive CD8 cells, a population that excluded terminally differentiated effector memory CD45RA+ cells. Input material: naive CD8+ T cells sorted from blood. The receptors were gathered from a man aged 18 to 30 in good health.

This clone was recorded once. The sample holds other DNA sequences that translate to the same CDR3. V and J are TRBV6-5 and TRBJ1-1; D not resolved. Trimming left V 2 bases short and J 7 bases short, with 5 bases between. From germline, CDR1 is MNHEY and CDR2 SVGAGI. There are 11 residues in the CDR3. The chain's CDR3 is CASSYGREAFF. The CDR3, as DNA: TGTGCCAGCAGTTACGGGCGTGAAGCTTTCTTT.

This chain links TRBV27 with TRBJ2-1, with TRBD2 matching over 8 bases. The CDR3 is 13 residues long. Germline V lookup: CDR1 MNHEY, CDR2 SMNVEV (reference sequence). Losses at the gene ends were 10 bases for V and 5 bases for J; bases not matched to a gene: 7. The CDR3 coding sequence is TGTGCCACCACTAGCGGCAATAACAATGAGCAGTTCTTC. It codes for CATTSGNNNEQFF.

Regarding this clone: The sample has other DNA sequences that encode this CDR3 too. V gene TRBV9 combines with J gene TRBJ1-2, with TRBD1 matching over 8 bases. From germline, CDR1 is SGDLS and CDR2 YYNGEE. There are 13 residues in the CDR3. After removal of 1 base from V and 5 bases from J, the junction contained 1 base not matched to a gene. Here the CDR3 reads CASSVRTGYGYTF. As DNA, the CDR3 is TGTGCCAGCAGCGTAAGGACAGGGTATGGCTACACCTTC.

The CDR3 DNA sequence: TGCGCCAGCAGCCACACAGGGATGAGTGAAAAACTGTTTTTT. It specifies CASSHTGMSEKLFF. The chain uses TRBV4-1 and TRBJ1-4; TRBD1 might be the D (6 bases). V was clipped by 3 bases and J by 7 bases, with 12 bases between them. The germline CDR1 and CDR2 sequences are MGHRA and YSYEKL. The CDR3 contains 14 residues.

This chain links TRBV2 with TRBJ1-1, with D possibly being TRBD1 (5 bases). V was clipped by 3 bases and J by 0 bases, with 8 bases between them. The CDR3 spans 14 residues. The germline V gene encodes CDR1 SNHLY and CDR2 FYNNEI. Written as DNA, the CDR3 is TGTGCCAGCAGTGAGTCCAGGGTGAACACTGAAGCTTTCTTT. Its translation is CASSESRVNTEAFF.

The chain is built from TRBV6-1 and TRBJ2-7; 7 bases fit TRBD1. Germline lookup yields CDR1 MNHNS and CDR2 SASEGT. The CDR3 covers 13 residues. V was clipped by 4 bases and J by 4 bases; unmatched bases: 4. The CDR3 nucleotides are TGTGCCAGCAGTGCCAGGGGGAAATACGAGCAGTACTTC. Protein: CASSARGKYEQYF.

This rearrangement joins TRBV19 to TRBJ2-7, with 13 bases fitting TRBD2. The trim removed 5 bases at V and 0 bases at J, leaving 7 bases unmatched. This CDR3 has 17 amino acids. Germline assignment: CDR1 LNHDA and CDR2 SQIVND (reference sequence). This chain's CDR3 is CASSPRTSGGLSYEQYF. In DNA, the CDR3 is TGTGCCAGTAGTCCGAGGACTAGCGGGGGCCTCTCCTACGAGCAGTACTTC.

This chain uses TRBV30 with TRBJ2-2; 7 nucleotides agree with TRBD2. The CDR3 runs 12 residues. V lost 4 bases and J lost 8; bases outside the gene matches: 4. CDR1 GTSNPN and CDR2 SVGIG come from the germline V gene (reference sequence). CDR3 protein: CAWTAGAGELFF. As DNA, the CDR3 is TGTGCCTGGACTGCGGGAGCAGGGGAGCTGTTTTTT.

This chain joins TRBV4-1 and TRBJ2-7; 10 positions agree with TRBD2. Losses at the gene ends were 4 bases for V and 7 bases for J; bases not matched to a gene: 4. Germline CDR1 and CDR2: MGHRA and YSYEKL. CDR3 size: 13 residues. The CDR3 region is CASSPRLAGEQYF. In DNA form, the CDR3 reads TGCGCCAGCAGCCCAAGACTAGCGGGTGAGCAGTACTTC.

This clone was observed a few times. The chain employs TRBV7-9 and TRBJ2-3; D is unresolved. V lost 1 base and J lost 2, with 4 bases in between. The length of the CDR3 is 13 residues. Germline V gene lookup returns CDR1 SEHNR and CDR2 FQNEAQ (reference sequence). CDR3 nucleotides: TGTGCCAGCAGCTTAGAGAACACAGATACGCAGTATTTT. It translates to CASSLENTDTQYF.

On this clone itself: Other DNA sequences in the same sample also yield this CDR3. The CDR3 sequence: CASSLGLASSYEQYF. The CDR3 nucleotides are TGTGCCAGCAGCTTGGGGCTAGCAAGCTCCTACGAGCAGTACTTC. The chain recombines TRBV5-4 with TRBJ2-7; D is possibly TRBD2 (5 bases). The V end lost 0 bases, the J end lost 0 bases, and 10 bases lay between the germline ends. This CDR3 has 15 amino acids. Germline CDR1 SGHNT, CDR2 YYREEE (reference sequence).

The gene calls are TRBV5-6 and TRBJ2-5; D remains ambiguous. The germline CDR1 and CDR2 sequences are SGHDT and YYEEEE. The CDR3 loop spans 14 amino acids. V shed 0 bases and J shed 1 base, with 7 bases lying between them. This CDR3 reads CASSLEDIQETQYF. The CDR3 DNA reads TGTGCCAGCAGCTTGGAAGACATCCAAGAGACCCAGTACTTC.

The CDR3 nucleotides are TGTGCCAGCAGTTTTACCGGGACAGGGGAAAACACTGAAGCTTTCTTT. This sequence encodes CASSFTGTGENTEAFF. V usage is TRBV2 and J usage is TRBJ1-1; TRBD1 matches 10 bases. The germline CDR1 and CDR2 sequences are SNHLY and FYNNEI. The CDR3 sequence is 16 residues long. Trimming removed 5 bases from V and 2 bases from J; junction bases left unmatched: 8.

The rearrangement uses TRBV13 and TRBJ2-1; TRBD2 matches 13 bases. Germline V gene lookup returns CDR1 PRHDT and CDR2 FYEKMQ (reference sequence). This CDR3 spans 16 amino acids. V lost 3 bases to trimming and J lost 8 bases; unmatched junction nucleotides: 7. CDR3 sequence (DNA): TGTGCCAGCAGCTTTCGGACTAGCGGGAGTGGCGATGAGCAGTTCTTC. It yields the protein CASSFRTSGSGDEQFF.

The V and J genes are TRBV7-9 and TRBJ2-7, with D perhaps being TRBD1 or TRBD2 (6 bases each). Trimming stripped 1 base from V and 2 bases from J, with 12 bases between. Germline V gene sequence: CDR1 SEHNR, CDR2 FQNEAQ (reference sequence). This CDR3 contains 15 residues. Written as DNA, the CDR3 is TGTGCCAGCAGCTTAGAACCGGGGGCGACCTACGAGCAGTACTTC. Encoded protein: CASSLEPGATYEQYF.

The chain uses TRBV5-6 and TRBJ2-7, with D possibly TRBD1 on 5 matching bases. Germline CDR1 and CDR2: SGHDT and YYEEEE. This CDR3 has 13 amino acids. Deletions cut 4 bases from V and 4 bases from J, with 12 bases between. The CDR3 reads CASSQGSIYEQYF. As DNA, the CDR3 is TGTGCCAGCAGCCAGGGATCCATTTACGAGCAGTACTTC.

Written as DNA, the CDR3 is TGTGCCAGCAGCTTAGAGGGTATGGCTAACTATGGCTACACCTTC. It yields the protein CASSLEGMANYGYTF. The V gene is TRBV7-9, the J gene TRBJ1-2; D gene uncertain. This CDR3 region has 15 residues. The V and J ends lost 1 base and 0 bases respectively, with 9 bases between them. From germline, CDR1 is SEHNR and CDR2 FQNEAQ (reference sequence).

The rearrangement uses TRBV27 and TRBJ1-5; TRBD1 agrees at 9 bases. Germline V lookup: CDR1 MNHEY, CDR2 SMNVEV (reference sequence). CDR3 size: 17 residues. The V segment lost 1 base and the J segment 7 bases; nucleotides outside the gene matches: 11. CDR3 sequence: CASSLYMGTGRQQPQHF. The CDR3 DNA follows: TGTGCCAGCAGTTTATATATGGGGACAGGGAGGCAACAGCCCCAGCATTTT.

This rearrangement joins TRBV7-9 to TRBJ2-1, with TRBD2 identical over 7 bases. CDR1 and CDR2 (germline): SEHNR, FQNEAQ (reference sequence). The CDR3 has 16 amino acids. The J segment lost 2 bases and the V segment lost 6 bases, leaving 10 bases of the junction unmatched. The CDR3 spells CASRASAGAAYNEQFF. Here the CDR3 DNA reads TGTGCCAGCAGAGCTAGCGCGGGAGCGGCCTACAATGAGCAGTTCTTC.

The genes are TRBV28 and TRBJ2-7; 8 nucleotides agree with TRBD2. Germline V gene sequence: CDR1 MDHEN, CDR2 SYDVKM. Germline trimming cut 7 bases from V and 7 bases from J; bases unmatched to any gene: 12. The CDR3 length is 14 residues. CDR3: CASTQAGASGEQYF. CDR3 DNA: TGTGCCAGCACACAAGCGGGGGCGTCGGGGGAGCAGTACTTC.

The rearrangement joins TRBV4-1 to TRBJ1-2; no clear D gene. This CDR3 has 16 amino acids. Trimming left V 0 bases short and J 0 bases short, with 11 bases between. The germline gives CDR1 MGHRA, CDR2 YSYEKL. CDR3 region: CASSQESGPPNYGYTF. The DNA for the CDR3 is TGCGCCAGCAGCCAAGAATCAGGACCACCTAACTATGGCTACACCTTC.

The V and J genes are TRBV7-9 and TRBJ2-1; tentative D call: TRBD2 (6 bases). Trimming left V 5 bases short and J 5 bases short, with 16 bases between. The CDR3 covers 15 residues. From germline, CDR1 is SEHNR and CDR2 FQNEAQ (reference sequence). CDR3 sequence (DNA): TGTGCCAGCAGCCCCCGGGCTAGCGACAACAATGAGCAGTTCTTC. This encodes CASSPRASDNNEQFF.

This clone has only a few counts. The V call is TRBV6-5, the J call TRBJ2-2, with a tentative D call TRBD1 (5 bases). The germline gives CDR1 MNHEY, CDR2 SVGAGI. V was trimmed by 6 bases and J by 6 bases, leaving 11 bases between them. The CDR3 length is 13 residues. CDR3 coding DNA: TGTGCCAGCAGGATACAGGCGTCCGGGGAGCTGTTTTTT. This encodes CASRIQASGELFF.